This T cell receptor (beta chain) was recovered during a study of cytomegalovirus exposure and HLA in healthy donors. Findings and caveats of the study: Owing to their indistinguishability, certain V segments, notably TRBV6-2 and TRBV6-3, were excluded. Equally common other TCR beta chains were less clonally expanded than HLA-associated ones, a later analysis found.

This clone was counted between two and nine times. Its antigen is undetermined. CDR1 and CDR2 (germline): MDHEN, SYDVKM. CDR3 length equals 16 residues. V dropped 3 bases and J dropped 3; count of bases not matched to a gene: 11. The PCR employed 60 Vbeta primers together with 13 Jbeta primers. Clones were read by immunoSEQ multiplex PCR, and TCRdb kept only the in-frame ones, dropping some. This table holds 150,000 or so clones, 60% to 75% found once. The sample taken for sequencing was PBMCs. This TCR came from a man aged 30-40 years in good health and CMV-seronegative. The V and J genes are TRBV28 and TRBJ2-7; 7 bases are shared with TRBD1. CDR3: CASSFLRQGRNYEQYF. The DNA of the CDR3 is TGTGCCAGCAGTTTTCTCCGACAGGGTCGAAACTACGAGCAGTACTTC.